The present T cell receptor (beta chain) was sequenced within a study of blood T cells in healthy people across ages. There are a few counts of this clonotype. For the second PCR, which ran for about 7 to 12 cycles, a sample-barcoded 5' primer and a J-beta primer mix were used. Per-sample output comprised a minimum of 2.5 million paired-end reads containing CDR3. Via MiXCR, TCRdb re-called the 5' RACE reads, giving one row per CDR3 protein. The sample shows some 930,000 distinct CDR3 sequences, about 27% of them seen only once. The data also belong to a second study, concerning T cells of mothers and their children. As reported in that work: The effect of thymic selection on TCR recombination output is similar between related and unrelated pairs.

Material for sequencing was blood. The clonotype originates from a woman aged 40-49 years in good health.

The CDR3 nucleotides are TGCAGCGTTGAAGATGGGGACAACACTGAAGCTTTCTTT. Residues: CSVEDGDNTEAFF. This chain joins TRBV29-1 and TRBJ1-1; maybe TRBD1 (5 bases). CDR3 length equals 13 residues. V was cut by 0 bases and J by 2 bases, with 7 bases left in between. Germline V gene sequence: CDR1 SQVTM, CDR2 ANQGSEA.